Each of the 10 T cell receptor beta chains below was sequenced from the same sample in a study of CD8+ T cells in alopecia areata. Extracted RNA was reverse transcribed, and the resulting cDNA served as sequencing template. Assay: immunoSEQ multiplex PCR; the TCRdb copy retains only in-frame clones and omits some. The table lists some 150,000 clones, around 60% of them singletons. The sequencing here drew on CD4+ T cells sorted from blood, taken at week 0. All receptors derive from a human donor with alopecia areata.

CDR3 DNA: TGCGCCAGCAGCCGGTCTAATACAGGGGGCTCCACAGATACGCAGTATTTT. Its translation: CASSRSNTGGSTDTQYF. The chain combines TRBV4-1 with TRBJ2-3; 9 bases agree with TRBD1. This CDR3 region has 17 residues. V lost 4 bases and J lost 2; bases outside the gene matches: 10. Germline V lookup: CDR1 MGHRA, CDR2 YSYEKL.

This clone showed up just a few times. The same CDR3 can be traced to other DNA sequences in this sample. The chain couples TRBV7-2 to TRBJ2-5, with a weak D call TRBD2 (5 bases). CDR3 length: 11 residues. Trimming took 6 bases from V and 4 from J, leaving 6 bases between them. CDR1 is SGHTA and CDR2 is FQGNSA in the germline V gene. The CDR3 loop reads CASSRGETQYF. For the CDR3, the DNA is TGTGCCAGCAGTCGGGGAGAGACCCAGTACTTC.

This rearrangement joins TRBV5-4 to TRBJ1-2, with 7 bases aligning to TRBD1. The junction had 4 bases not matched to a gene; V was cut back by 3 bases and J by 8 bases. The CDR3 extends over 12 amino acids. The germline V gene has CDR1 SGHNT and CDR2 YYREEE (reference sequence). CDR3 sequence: CASSSGQWGYTF. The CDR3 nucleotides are TGTGCCAGCAGCTCGGGACAGTGGGGCTACACCTTC.

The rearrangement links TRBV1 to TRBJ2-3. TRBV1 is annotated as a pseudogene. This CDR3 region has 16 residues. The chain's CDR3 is CTSSQPGPHDSRVQYF. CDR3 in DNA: TGCACCAGCAGCCAACCGGGACCCCACGATTCCAGGGTGCAGTATTTT.

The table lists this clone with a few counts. The CDR3 region has the DNA TGTGCCAGCAGCTTGGTGGGGCAGGGATGGCCCCTCCACTTT. Translated: CASSLVGQGWPLHF. V usage is TRBV5-6 and J usage is TRBJ1-6; possible D gene TRBD1, 5 bases. CDR3 length: 14 amino acids. Deletions cut 0 bases from V and 13 bases from J, with 14 bases between. In germline, CDR1 is SGHDT, CDR2 YYEEEE.

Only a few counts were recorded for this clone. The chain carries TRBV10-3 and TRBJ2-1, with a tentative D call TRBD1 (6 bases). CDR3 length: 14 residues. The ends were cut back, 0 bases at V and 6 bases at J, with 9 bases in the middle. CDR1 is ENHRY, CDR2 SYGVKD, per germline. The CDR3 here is CAISESNRVNEQFF. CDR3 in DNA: TGTGCCATCAGTGAGTCGAACAGGGTCAATGAGCAGTTCTTC.

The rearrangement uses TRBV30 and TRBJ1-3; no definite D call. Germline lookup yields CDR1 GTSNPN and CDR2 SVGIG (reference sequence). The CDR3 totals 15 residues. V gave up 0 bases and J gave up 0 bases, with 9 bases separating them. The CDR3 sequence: CAWSVQPSSGNTIYF. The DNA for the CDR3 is TGTGCCTGGAGTGTACAGCCGAGCTCTGGAAACACCATATATTTT.

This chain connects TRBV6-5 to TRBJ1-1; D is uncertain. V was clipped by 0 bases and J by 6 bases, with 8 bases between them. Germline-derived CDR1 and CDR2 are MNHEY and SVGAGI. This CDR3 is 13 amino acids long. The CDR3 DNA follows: TGTGCCAGCAGTTACTCTACCTATTCTGAAGCTTTCTTT. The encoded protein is CASSYSTYSEAFF.

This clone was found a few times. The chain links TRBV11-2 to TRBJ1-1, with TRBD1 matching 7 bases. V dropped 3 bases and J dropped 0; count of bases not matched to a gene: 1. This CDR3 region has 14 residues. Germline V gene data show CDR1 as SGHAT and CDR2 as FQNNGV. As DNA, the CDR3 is TGTGCCAGCAGCTTGACAGGGATGAACACTGAAGCTTTCTTT. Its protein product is CASSLTGMNTEAFF.

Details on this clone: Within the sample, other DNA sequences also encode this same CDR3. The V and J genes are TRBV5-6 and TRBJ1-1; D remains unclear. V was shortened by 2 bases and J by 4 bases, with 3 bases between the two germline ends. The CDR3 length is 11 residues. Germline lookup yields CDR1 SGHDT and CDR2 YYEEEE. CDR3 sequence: CASSFGTEAFF. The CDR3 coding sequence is TGTGCCAGCAGCTTTGGCACTGAAGCTTTCTTT.